These 20 T cell receptor beta chains were sequenced from one sample in a study of graft-versus-host responses after intestinal transplantation. For these TCRs, the target antigens are not known. Produced via immunoSEQ multiplex PCR; TCRdb's table is partial and in-frame only. Here the sample spans about 130,000 clones, over 85% being singletons. The sequencing used unstimulated CD4+ T cells sorted from spleen or lymph node cells, collected before intestinal transplant. The receptors here all came from a human donor who received an intestinal transplant.

The V call is TRBV19, the J call TRBJ1-2, with D maybe TRBD1 (5 bases). Germline V gene sequence: CDR1 LNHDA, CDR2 SQIVND (reference sequence). The CDR3 runs 13 residues. Trimming cost V 3 bases and J 4 bases, with 9 bases left between them. This chain's CDR3 is CASSIDSSYGYTF. In DNA form, the CDR3 reads TGTGCCAGTAGTATTGACAGCTCCTATGGCTACACCTTC.

J is TRBJ2-7 and V is TRBV6-5; TRBD2 agrees at 10 bases. V lost 2 bases and J lost 6; bases outside the gene matches: 4. CDR1 and CDR2 (germline): MNHEY, SVGAGI. The CDR3 runs to 14 residues. CDR3 DNA sequence: TGTGCCAGCAGTTACAGCGGGGGGGCCGGCGAGCAGTACTTC. Translated, it gives CASSYSGGAGEQYF.

V is TRBV2 and J is TRBJ2-7; 7 nucleotides agree with TRBD1. The CDR3 has 12 amino acids. Trimming at V came to 6 bases and at J to 6 bases, leaving 5 bases not matched to a gene. Germline assignment: CDR1 SNHLY and CDR2 FYNNEI. The CDR3 spells CASRRQGSEQYF. DNA of the CDR3: TGTGCCAGCAGGAGACAGGGCTCCGAGCAGTACTTC.

V usage is TRBV5-8 and J usage is TRBJ1-1; weak D call: TRBD1 (6 bases). The V end was cut by 2 bases, the J end by 3 bases, with 8 bases between. Germline CDR1 is SGHTS and CDR2 is YDEGEE. The CDR3 runs to 13 residues. CDR3 sequence (DNA): TGTGCCAGCAGCTTTACAGGGTACACTGAAGCTTTCTTT. Its translation is CASSFTGYTEAFF. Based on the CDR3 plus reference TRBV5-8 and TRBJ1-1, the full variable domain is EAGVTQSPTHLIKTRGQQATLRCSPISGHTSVYWYQQALGLGLQFLLWYDEGEERNRGNFPPRFSGRQFPNYSSELNVNALELEDSALYLCASSFTGYTEAFFGQGTRLTVV.

The J gene is TRBJ2-3, the V gene TRBV11-2, with 8 bases matching TRBD1. The germline CDR1 and CDR2 sequences are SGHAT and FQNNGV. The CDR3 extends over 12 amino acids. V lost 8 bases to trimming and J lost 9 bases; unmatched junction nucleotides: 7. The CDR3, as DNA: TGTGCCAGCTCCCCAGGGGGCTCCACGCAGTATTTT. Its translation is CASSPGGSTQYF.

This chain joins TRBV7-3 and TRBJ2-3; possibly TRBD1 or TRBD2 for D (5 bases each). V lost 1 base, J lost 1 base, and 15 bases lay in between. Germline CDR1 SGHTA, CDR2 FQGTGA. The CDR3 sequence is 17 residues long. The CDR3 sequence is CASSLKGASRGTDTQYF. CDR3 nucleotides: TGTGCCAGCAGCTTAAAAGGGGCTAGCAGGGGCACAGATACGCAGTATTTT.

This chain uses TRBV6-6 with TRBJ1-1, with a weak D call TRBD1 (6 bases). CDR1 is MNHNY and CDR2 is SVGAGI in the germline V gene (reference sequence). Trimming cost V 6 bases and J 0 bases, with 11 bases left between them. The CDR3 sequence is 14 residues long. For the CDR3, the DNA is TGTGCCAGCAGCCTCGGGGGGCTGAACACTGAAGCTTTCTTT. This encodes CASSLGGLNTEAFF.

J is TRBJ1-3 and V is TRBV6-5, with 7 bases aligning to TRBD1. Germline CDR1 reads MNHEY; CDR2 reads SVGAGI. The length of the CDR3 is 15 residues. Trimming took 6 bases from V and 0 from J; bases not matched to a gene: 5. The CDR3 region has the DNA TGTGCCAGCAGGTTGGACAGGAGCTCTGGAAACACCATATATTTT. It yields the protein CASRLDRSSGNTIYF.

The rearrangement joins TRBV9 to TRBJ2-2; D remains unclear. CDR1 and CDR2 from the germline V gene are SGDLS and YYNGEE. V lost 0 bases to trimming and J lost 8 bases, with 17 bases between them. This CDR3 spans 16 amino acids. The CDR3 bases are TGTGCCAGCAGCGTAGGGGCAGCCGCGCCGCGAGGGGAGCTGTTTTTT. It codes for CASSVGAAAPRGELFF.

The V call is TRBV19, the J call TRBJ1-1; maybe TRBD1 (5 bases). V lost 7 bases, J lost 3 bases, and 12 bases lay in between. The CDR3 spans 13 residues. Germline-derived CDR1 and CDR2 are LNHDA and SQIVND (reference sequence). The CDR3 DNA reads as TGTGCCAGTACAGTTGCAGGGCACACTGAAGCTTTCTTT. Residues: CASTVAGHTEAFF. Looking up the rest from reference TRBV19 and TRBJ1-1 gives the full variable domain: DGGITQSPKYLFRKEGQNVTLSCEQNLNHDAMYWYRQDPGQGLRLIYYSQIVNDFQKGDIAEGYSVSREKKESFPLTVTSAQKNPTAFYLCASTVAGHTEAFFGQGTRLTVV.

The J gene is TRBJ2-4, the V gene TRBV7-9; maybe TRBD1 (6 bases). V lost 1 base and J 6 bases, leaving 19 bases between the germline ends. The CDR3 extends over 17 amino acids. The germline V gene encodes CDR1 SEHNR and CDR2 FQNEAQ (reference sequence). The CDR3 is CASSLVGRTVSRNIQYF. Written as DNA, the CDR3 is TGTGCCAGCAGCTTAGTAGGTAGGACAGTGAGCCGAAACATTCAGTACTTC. Full variable domain (remainder filled in from reference TRBV7-9 and TRBJ2-4): DTGVSQNPRHKITKRGQNVTFRCDPISEHNRLYWYRQTLGQGPEFLTYFQNEAQLEKSRLLSDRFSAERPKGSFSTLEIQRTEQGDSAMYLCASSLVGRTVSRNIQYFGAGTRLSVL.

The chain is built from TRBV9 and TRBJ2-2; 8 bases map to TRBD2. Trimming at V came to 4 bases and at J to 4 bases, leaving 9 bases not matched to a gene. The CDR3 runs 16 residues. Germline-derived CDR1 and CDR2 are SGDLS and YYNGEE. The CDR3 here is CASSLEGSGVTGELFF. DNA of the CDR3: TGTGCCAGCAGCCTTGAGGGTAGCGGGGTCACCGGGGAGCTGTTTTTT.

V usage is TRBV4-1 and J usage is TRBJ2-1; tentatively, D is TRBD2 (6 bases). Trimming took off 2 bases at V and 0 bases at J, with 8 bases between the two ends. The germline gives CDR1 MGHRA, CDR2 YSYEKL. CDR3 length: 15 residues. The chain's CDR3 is CASSQLGSSYNEQFF. The CDR3 DNA follows: TGCGCCAGCAGCCAACTCGGGAGCTCCTACAATGAGCAGTTCTTC.

The chain joins TRBV29-1 to TRBJ2-1; D gene uncertain. Trimming removed 5 bases from V and 0 bases from J, with 11 bases in between. Per the germline V gene, CDR1 is SQVTM and CDR2 is ANQGSEA. The CDR3 covers 14 residues. The CDR3 nucleotides are TGCAGCGTTCAGACACTAAGCTCCTACAATGAGCAGTTCTTC. Translated: CSVQTLSSYNEQFF.

The rearrangement joins TRBV12-5 to TRBJ2-5, with no clear D. Germline CDR1 reads LGHNT; CDR2 reads FRNRAP. The CDR3 consists of 19 residues. Trimming pared 5 bases from V and 0 bases from J, leaving 25 bases between. The CDR3 region is CASGTLTDSITHYQETQYF. The CDR3 nucleotides are TGTGCTAGTGGTACACTAACAGACTCCATCACCCATTACCAAGAGACCCAGTACTTC.

This chain uses TRBV6-1 with TRBJ2-3, with D perhaps being TRBD1 or TRBD2 (6 bases each). Germline CDR1 and CDR2: MNHNS and SASEGT. Trimming cost V 3 bases and J 3 bases, with 10 bases left between them. This CDR3 is 14 amino acids long. CDR3 protein: CASSEGGWTDTQYF. Written as DNA, the CDR3 is TGTGCCAGCAGTGAGGGGGGCTGGACAGATACGCAGTATTTT.

This clone was counted a few times. The CDR3 bases are TGTGCCAGTAAAGGGCCAAATCAGCCCCAGCATTTT. It translates to CASKGPNQPQHF. The chain uses TRBV19 and TRBJ1-5; no reliable D call. The CDR3 contains 12 residues. Trimming shortened V by 7 bases and J by 4 bases, and 8 bases separated the two germline ends. The germline V gene has CDR1 LNHDA and CDR2 SQIVND (reference sequence).

The chain combines TRBV5-1 with TRBJ1-2, with D uncertain. Germline values: CDR1 SGHRS, CDR2 YFSETQ. CDR3 length: 14 residues. V lost 0 bases to trimming and J lost 2 bases, with 8 bases between them. CDR3 bases: TGCGCCAGCAGCTTGGCCCCCGAGAACTATGGCTACACCTTC. Translation: CASSLAPENYGYTF.

This clone has at least ten counts. CDR3 sequence (DNA): TGTGCCAGCAGCTTAGCGGGGGGACACGAGCAGTACTTC. Residues: CASSLAGGHEQYF. This rearrangement joins TRBV7-9 to TRBJ2-7; TRBD2 is a possible D gene (6 bases). CDR1 is SEHNR, CDR2 FQNEAQ, per germline (reference sequence). The CDR3 loop spans 13 amino acids. Deletions cut 0 bases from V and 5 bases from J, with 8 bases between.

The chain couples TRBV11-2 to TRBJ1-4; 9 nucleotides agree with TRBD1. After removal of 5 bases from V and 5 bases from J, the junction contained 6 bases not matched to a gene. The CDR3 loop spans 15 amino acids. Germline V lookup: CDR1 SGHAT, CDR2 FQNNGV. The CDR3 here is CASSVTTGGNEKLFF. The DNA of the CDR3 is TGTGCCAGCAGCGTCACGACAGGGGGGAATGAAAAACTGTTTTTT.